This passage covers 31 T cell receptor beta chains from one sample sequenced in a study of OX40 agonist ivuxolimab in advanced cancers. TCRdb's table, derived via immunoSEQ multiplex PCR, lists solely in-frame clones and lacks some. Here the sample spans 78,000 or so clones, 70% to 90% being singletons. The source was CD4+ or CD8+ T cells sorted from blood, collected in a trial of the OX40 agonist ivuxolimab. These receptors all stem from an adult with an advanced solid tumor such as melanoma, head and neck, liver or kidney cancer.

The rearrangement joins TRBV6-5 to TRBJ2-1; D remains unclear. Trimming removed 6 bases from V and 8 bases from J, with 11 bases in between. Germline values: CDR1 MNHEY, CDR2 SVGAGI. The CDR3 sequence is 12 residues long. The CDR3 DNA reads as TGTGCCAGCAGCGGCTCTTTGGATGAGCAGTTCTTC. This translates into CASSGSLDEQFF.

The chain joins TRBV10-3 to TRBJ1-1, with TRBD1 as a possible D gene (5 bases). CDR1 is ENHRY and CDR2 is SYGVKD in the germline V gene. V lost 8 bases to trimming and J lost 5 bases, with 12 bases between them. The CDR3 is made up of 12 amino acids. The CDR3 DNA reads TGTGCCATCGGGACTCTGACTACTGAAGCTTTCTTT. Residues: CAIGTLTTEAFF.

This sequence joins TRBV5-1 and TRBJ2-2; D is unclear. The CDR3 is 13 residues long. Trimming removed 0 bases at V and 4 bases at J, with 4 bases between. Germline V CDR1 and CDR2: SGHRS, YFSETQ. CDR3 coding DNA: TGCGCCAGCAGCTTGGGAAGCACCGGGGAGCTGTTTTTT. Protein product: CASSLGSTGELFF. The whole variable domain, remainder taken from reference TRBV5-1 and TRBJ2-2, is KAGVTQTPRYLIKTRGQQVTLSCSPISGHRSVSWYQQTPGQGLQFLFEYFSETQRNKGNFPGRFSGRQFSNSRSEMNVSTLELGDSALYLCASSLGSTGELFFGEGSRLTVL.

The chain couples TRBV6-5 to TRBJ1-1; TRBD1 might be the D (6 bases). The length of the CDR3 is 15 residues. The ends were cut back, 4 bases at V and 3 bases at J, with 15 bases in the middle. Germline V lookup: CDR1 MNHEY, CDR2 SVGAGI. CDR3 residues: CASSSFTGADTEAFF. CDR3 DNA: TGTGCCAGCAGTTCCTTTACGGGGGCGGACACTGAAGCTTTCTTT.

The CDR3 nucleotides read TGTGCCAGCAGTTACCGCCCAAGCGTGCCCAATCCCGTGCAGGGGGTGCCTGGAAACACCATATATTTT. It encodes CASSYRPSVPNPVQGVPGNTIYF. V gene TRBV28 combines with J gene TRBJ1-3, with TRBD1 matching over 7 bases. The trim removed 4 bases at V and 2 bases at J, leaving 29 bases unmatched. The CDR3 extends over 23 amino acids. Germline V gene lookup returns CDR1 MDHEN and CDR2 SYDVKM.

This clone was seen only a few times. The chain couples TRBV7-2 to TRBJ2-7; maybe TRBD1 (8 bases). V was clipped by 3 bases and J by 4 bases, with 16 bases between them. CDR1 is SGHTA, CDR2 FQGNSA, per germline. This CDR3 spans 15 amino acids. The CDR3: CASSLKQGGIYEQYF. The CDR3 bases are TGTGCCAGCAGCTTGAAACAGGGGGGGATTTACGAGCAGTACTTC.

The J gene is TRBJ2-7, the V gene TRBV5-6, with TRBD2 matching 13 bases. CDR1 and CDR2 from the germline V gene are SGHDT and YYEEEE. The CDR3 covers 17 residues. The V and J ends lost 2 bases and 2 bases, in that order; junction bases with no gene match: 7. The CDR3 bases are TGTGCCAGCAGCTTCCGGACTAGCGGGAGTTCCGCCTACGAGCAGTACTTC. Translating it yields CASSFRTSGSSAYEQYF.

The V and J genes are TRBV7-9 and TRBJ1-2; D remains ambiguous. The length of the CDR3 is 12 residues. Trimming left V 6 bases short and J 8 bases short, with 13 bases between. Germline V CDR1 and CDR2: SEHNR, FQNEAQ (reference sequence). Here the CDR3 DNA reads TGTGCCAGCAGTTCTTCCCAAAGGGGCTACACCTTC. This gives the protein CASSSSQRGYTF.

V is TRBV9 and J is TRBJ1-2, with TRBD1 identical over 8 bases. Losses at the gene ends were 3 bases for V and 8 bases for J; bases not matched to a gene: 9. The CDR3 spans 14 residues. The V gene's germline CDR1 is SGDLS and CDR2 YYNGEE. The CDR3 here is CASSGVDRGWGYTF. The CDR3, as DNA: TGTGCCAGCAGCGGAGTCGACAGGGGTTGGGGCTACACCTTC.

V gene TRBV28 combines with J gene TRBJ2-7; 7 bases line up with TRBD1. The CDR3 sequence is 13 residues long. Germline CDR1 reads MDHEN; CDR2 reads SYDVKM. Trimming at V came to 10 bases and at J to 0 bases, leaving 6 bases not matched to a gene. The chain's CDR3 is CATGTASSYEQYF. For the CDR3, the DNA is TGTGCCACTGGGACAGCAAGCTCCTACGAGCAGTACTTC.

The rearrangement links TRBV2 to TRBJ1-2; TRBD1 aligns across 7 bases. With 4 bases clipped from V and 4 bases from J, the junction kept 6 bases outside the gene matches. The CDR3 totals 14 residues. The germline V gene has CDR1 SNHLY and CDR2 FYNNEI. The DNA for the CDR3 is TGTGCCAGCAGTGGCTTCGGACAGGCCTATGGCTACACCTTC. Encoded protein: CASSGFGQAYGYTF.

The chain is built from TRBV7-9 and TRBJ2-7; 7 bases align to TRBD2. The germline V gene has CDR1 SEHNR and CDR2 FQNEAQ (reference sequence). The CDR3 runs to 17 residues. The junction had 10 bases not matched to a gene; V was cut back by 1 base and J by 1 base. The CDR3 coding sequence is TGTGCCAGCAGCTTAGTGCCTGGCGGGAGTTTATCCTACGAGCAGTACTTC. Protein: CASSLVPGGSLSYEQYF.

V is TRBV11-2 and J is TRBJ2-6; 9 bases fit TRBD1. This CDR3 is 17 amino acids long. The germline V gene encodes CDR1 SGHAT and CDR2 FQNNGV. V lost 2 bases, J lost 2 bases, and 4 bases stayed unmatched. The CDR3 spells CASSLPRTGAGANVLTF. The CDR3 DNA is TGTGCCAGCAGCTTACCCCGGACAGGGGCTGGGGCCAACGTCCTGACTTTC. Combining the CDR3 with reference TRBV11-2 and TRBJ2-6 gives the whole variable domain EAGVAQSPRYKIIEKRQSVAFWCNPISGHATLYWYQQILGQGPKLLIQFQNNGVVDDSQLPKDRFSAERLKGVDSTLKIQPAKLEDSAVYLCASSLPRTGAGANVLTFGAGSRLTVL.

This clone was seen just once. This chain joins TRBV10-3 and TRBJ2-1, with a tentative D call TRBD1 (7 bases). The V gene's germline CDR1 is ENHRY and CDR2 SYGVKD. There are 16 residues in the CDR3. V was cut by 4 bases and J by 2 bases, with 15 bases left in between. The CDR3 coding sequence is TGTGCCATCAGTGCTCGGGGGACAGATACCTACAATGAGCAGTTCTTC. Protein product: CAISARGTDTYNEQFF.

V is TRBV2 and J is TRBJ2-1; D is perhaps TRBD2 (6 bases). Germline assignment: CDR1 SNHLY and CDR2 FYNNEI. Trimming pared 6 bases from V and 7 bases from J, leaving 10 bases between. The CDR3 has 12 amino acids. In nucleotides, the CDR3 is TGTGCCAGCAGCGCGACTAGAAATGAGCAGTTCTTC. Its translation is CASSATRNEQFF.

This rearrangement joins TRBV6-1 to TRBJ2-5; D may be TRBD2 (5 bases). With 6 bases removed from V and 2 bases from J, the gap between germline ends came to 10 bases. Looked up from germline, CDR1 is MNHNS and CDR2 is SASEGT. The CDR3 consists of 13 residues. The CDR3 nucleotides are TGTGCCAGCAGGGCTCCGGGACAAGAGACCCAGTACTTC. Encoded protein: CASRAPGQETQYF.

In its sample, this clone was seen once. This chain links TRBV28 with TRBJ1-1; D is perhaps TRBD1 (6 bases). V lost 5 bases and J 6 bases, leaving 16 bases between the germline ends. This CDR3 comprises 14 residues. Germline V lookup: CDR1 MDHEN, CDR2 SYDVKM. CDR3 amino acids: CASSPYREWSEAFF. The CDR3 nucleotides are TGTGCCAGCAGTCCGTACAGGGAATGGTCTGAAGCTTTCTTT.

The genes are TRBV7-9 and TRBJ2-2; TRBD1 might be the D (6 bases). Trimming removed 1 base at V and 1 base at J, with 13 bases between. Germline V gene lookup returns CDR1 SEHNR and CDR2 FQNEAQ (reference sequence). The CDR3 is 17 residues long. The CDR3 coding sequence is TGTGCCAGCAGCTTAGTCCCAGGGGTTGGGAACACCGGGGAGCTGTTTTTT. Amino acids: CASSLVPGVGNTGELFF.

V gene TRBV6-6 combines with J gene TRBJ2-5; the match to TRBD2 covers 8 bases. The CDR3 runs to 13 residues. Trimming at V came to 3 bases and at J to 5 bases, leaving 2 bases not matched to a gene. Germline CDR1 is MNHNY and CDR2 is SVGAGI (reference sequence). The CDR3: CASSYSGKETQYF. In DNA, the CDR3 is TGTGCCAGCAGTTATAGCGGGAAGGAGACCCAGTACTTC.

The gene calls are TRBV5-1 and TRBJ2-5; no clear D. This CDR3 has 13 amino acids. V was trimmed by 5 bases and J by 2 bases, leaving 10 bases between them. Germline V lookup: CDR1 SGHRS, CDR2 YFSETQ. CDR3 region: CASSRGIQETQYF. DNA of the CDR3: TGCGCCAGCAGTCGCGGCATACAAGAGACCCAGTACTTC. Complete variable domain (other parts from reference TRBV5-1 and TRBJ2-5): KAGVTQTPRYLIKTRGQQVTLSCSPISGHRSVSWYQQTPGQGLQFLFEYFSETQRNKGNFPGRFSGRQFSNSRSEMNVSTLELGDSALYLCASSRGIQETQYFGPGTRLLVL.

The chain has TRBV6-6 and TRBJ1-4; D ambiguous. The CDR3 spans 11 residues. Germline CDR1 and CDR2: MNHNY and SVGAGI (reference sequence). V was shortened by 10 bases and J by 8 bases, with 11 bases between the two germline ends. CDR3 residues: CATLFSEKLFF. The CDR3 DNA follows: TGTGCCACCCTTTTTAGCGAAAAACTGTTTTTT.

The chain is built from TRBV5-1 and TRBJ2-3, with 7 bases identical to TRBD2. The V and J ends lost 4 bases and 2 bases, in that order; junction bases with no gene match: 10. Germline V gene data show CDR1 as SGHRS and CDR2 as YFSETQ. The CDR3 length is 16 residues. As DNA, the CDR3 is TGCGCCAGCAGCCTCCGAGGAGCGGGGCTCACAGATACGCAGTATTTT. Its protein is CASSLRGAGLTDTQYF. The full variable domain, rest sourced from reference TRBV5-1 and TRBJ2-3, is KAGVTQTPRYLIKTRGQQVTLSCSPISGHRSVSWYQQTPGQGLQFLFEYFSETQRNKGNFPGRFSGRQFSNSRSEMNVSTLELGDSALYLCASSLRGAGLTDTQYFGPGTRLTVL.

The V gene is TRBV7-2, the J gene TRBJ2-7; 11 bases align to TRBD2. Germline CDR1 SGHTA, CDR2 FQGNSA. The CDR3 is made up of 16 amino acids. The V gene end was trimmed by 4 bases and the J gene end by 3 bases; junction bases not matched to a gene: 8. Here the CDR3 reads CASSSLTSGTVYEQYF. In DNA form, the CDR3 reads TGTGCCAGCAGCTCCCTGACTAGCGGGACTGTCTACGAGCAGTACTTC. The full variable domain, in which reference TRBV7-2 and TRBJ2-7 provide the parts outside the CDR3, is GAGVSQSPSNKVTEKGKDVELRCDPISGHTALYWYRQSLGQGLEFLIYFQGNSAPDKSGLPSDRFSAERTGGSVSTLTIQRTQQEDSAVYLCASSSLTSGTVYEQYFGPGTRLTVT.

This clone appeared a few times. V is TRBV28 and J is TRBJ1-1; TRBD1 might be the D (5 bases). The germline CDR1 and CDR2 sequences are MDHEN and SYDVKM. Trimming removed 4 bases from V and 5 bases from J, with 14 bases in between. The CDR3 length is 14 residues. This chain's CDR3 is CASSSPGLMTEAFF. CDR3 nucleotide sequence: TGTGCCAGCAGTTCTCCGGGACTCATGACTGAAGCTTTCTTT.

The CDR3 bases are TGTGCCGTGGCCGGGACAGGGGCTGAAAAACTGTTTTTT. This encodes CAVAGTGAEKLFF. The rearrangement joins TRBV19 to TRBJ1-4; 10 bases are shared with TRBD1. The CDR3 runs 13 residues. The germline gives CDR1 LNHDA, CDR2 SQIVND (reference sequence). With V trimmed by 11 bases and J by 7 bases, 7 bases remained unmatched.

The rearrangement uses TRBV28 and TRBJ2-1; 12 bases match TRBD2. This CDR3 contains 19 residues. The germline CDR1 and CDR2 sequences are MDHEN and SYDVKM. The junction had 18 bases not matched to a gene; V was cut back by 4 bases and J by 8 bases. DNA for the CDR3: TGTGCCAGCAGTTCCATCTTTTGGTCTAGCGGGAGGGCCATGTATGAGCAGTTCTTC. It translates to CASSSIFWSSGRAMYEQFF.

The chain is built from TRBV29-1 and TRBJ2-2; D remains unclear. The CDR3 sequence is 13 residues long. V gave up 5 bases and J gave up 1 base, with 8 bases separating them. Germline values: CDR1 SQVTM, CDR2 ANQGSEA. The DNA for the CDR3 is TGCAGCGTTAGGTACCAGAACACCGGGGAGCTGTTTTTT. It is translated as CSVRYQNTGELFF.

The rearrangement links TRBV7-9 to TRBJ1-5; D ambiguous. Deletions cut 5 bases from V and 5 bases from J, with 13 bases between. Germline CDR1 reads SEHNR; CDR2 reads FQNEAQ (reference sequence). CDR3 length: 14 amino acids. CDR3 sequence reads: CASSRTGIDQPQHF. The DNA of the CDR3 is TGTGCCAGCAGCAGGACTGGGATTGATCAGCCCCAGCATTTT.

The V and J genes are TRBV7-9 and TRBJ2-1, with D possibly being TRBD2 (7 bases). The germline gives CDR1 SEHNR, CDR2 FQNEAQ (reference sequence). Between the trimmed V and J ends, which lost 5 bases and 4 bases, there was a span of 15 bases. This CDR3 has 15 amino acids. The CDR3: CASSALGGPYNEQFF. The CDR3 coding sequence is TGTGCCAGCAGCGCCTTGGGGGGGCCTTACAATGAGCAGTTCTTC.

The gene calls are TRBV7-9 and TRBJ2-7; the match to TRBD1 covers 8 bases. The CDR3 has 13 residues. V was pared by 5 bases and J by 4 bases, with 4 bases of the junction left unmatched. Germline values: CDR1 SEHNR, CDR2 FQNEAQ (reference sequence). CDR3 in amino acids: CASSRQGAYEQYF. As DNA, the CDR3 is TGTGCCAGCAGCCGGCAGGGGGCGTACGAGCAGTACTTC.

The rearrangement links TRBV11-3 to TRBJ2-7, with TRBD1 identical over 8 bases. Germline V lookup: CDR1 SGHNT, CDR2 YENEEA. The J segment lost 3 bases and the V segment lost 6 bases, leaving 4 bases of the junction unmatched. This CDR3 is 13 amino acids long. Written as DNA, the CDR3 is TGTGCCAGCAGTGGGACAGGAGGCTACGAGCAGTACTTC. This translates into CASSGTGGYEQYF.